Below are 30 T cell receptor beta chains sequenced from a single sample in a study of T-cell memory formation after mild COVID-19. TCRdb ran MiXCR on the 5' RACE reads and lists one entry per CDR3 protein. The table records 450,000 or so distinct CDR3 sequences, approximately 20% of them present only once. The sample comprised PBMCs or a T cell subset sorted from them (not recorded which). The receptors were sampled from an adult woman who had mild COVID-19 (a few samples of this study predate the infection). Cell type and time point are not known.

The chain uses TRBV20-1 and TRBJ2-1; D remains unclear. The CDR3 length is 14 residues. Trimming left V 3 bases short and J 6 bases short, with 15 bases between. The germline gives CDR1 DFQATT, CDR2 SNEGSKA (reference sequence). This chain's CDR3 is CSARPPRSSNEQFF. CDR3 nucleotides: TGCAGTGCTAGGCCTCCCAGGAGCAGCAATGAGCAGTTCTTC.

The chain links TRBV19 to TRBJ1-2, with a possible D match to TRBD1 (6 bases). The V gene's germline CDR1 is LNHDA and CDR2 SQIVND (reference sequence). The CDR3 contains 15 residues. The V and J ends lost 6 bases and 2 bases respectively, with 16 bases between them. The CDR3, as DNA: TGTGCCAGTAGGGAATCGGACAGTAGGAACTATGGCTACACCTTC. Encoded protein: CASRESDSRNYGYTF.

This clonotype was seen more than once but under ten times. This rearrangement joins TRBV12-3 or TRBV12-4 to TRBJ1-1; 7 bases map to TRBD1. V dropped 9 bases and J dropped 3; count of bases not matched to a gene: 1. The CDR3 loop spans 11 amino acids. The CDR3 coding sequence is TGTGCCAGTCAGGGGGACACTGAAGCTTTCTTT. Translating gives CASQGDTEAFF.

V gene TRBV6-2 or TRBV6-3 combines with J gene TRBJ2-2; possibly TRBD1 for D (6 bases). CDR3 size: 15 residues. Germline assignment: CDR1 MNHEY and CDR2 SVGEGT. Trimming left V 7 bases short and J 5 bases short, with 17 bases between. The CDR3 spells CASIALSQGTGELFF. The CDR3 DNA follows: TGTGCCAGCATAGCCCTATCACAGGGAACCGGGGAGCTGTTTTTT.

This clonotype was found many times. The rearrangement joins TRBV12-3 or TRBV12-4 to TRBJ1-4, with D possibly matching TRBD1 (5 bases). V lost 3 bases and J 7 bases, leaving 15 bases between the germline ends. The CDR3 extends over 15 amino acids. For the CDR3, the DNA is TGTGCCAGCAGTTTTGGTGGACAAGGAGGTGAAAAACTGTTTTTT. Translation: CASSFGGQGGEKLFF.

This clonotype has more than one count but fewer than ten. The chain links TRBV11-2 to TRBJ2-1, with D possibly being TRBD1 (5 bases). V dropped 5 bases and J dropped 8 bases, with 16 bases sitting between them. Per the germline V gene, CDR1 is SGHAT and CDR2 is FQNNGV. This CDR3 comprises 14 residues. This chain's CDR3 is CASSPSGPLDEQFF. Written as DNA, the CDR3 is TGTGCCAGCAGCCCCTCAGGGCCCTTGGATGAGCAGTTCTTC.

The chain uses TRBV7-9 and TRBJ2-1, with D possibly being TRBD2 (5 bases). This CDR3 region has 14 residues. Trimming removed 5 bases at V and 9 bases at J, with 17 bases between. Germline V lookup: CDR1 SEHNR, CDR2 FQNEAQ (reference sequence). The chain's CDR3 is CASSPTPRGTEQFF. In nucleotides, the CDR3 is TGTGCCAGCAGCCCTACCCCCCGGGGAACTGAGCAGTTCTTC.

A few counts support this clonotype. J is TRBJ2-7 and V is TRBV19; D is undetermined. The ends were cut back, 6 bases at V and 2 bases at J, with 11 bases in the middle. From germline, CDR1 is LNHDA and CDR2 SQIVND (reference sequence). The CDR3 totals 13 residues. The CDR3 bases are TGTGCCAGTAGGTTCCCATTAACCTACGAGCAGTACTTC. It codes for CASRFPLTYEQYF. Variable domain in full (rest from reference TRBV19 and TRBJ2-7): DGGITQSPKYLFRKEGQNVTLSCEQNLNHDAMYWYRQDPGQGLRLIYYSQIVNDFQKGDIAEGYSVSREKKESFPLTVTSAQKNPTAFYLCASRFPLTYEQYFGPGTRLTVT.

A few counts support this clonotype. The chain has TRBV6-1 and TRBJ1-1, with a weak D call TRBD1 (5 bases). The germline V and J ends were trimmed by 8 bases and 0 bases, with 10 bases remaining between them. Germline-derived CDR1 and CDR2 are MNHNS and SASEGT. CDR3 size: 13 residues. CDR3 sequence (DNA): TGTGCCAGCCGGTCGGGGGTGAACACTGAAGCTTTCTTT. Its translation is CASRSGVNTEAFF.

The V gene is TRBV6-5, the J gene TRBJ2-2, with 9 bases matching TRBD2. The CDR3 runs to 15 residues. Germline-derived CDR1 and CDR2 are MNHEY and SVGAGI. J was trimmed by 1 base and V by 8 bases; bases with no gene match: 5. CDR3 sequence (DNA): TGTGCCAGCTCTCCGACTAGCGGGAACACCGGGGAGCTGTTTTTT. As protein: CASSPTSGNTGELFF.

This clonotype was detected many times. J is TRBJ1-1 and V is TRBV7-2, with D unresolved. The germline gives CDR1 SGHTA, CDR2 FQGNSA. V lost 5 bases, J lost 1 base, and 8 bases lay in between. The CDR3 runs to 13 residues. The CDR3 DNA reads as TGTGCCAGCAGCACCCGACGGAACACTGAAGCTTTCTTT. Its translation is CASSTRRNTEAFF. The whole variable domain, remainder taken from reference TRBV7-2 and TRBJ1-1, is GAGVSQSPSNKVTEKGKDVELRCDPISGHTALYWYRQSLGQGLEFLIYFQGNSAPDKSGLPSDRFSAERTGGSVSTLTIQRTQQEDSAVYLCASSTRRNTEAFFGQGTRLTVV.

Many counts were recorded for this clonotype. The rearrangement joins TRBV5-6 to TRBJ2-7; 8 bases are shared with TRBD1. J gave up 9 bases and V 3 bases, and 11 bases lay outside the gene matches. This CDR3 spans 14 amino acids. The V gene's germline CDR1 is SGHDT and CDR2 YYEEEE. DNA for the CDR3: TGTGCCAGCAGCTCGGGACAGGTCCTCTCGCGGCAGTACTTC. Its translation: CASSSGQVLSRQYF. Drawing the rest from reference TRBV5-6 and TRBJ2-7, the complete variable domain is DAGVTQSPTHLIKTRGQQVTLRCSPKSGHDTVSWYQQALGQGPQFIFQYYEEEERQRGNFPDRFSGHQFPNYSSELNVNALLLGDSALYLCASSSGQVLSRQYFGPGTRLTVT.

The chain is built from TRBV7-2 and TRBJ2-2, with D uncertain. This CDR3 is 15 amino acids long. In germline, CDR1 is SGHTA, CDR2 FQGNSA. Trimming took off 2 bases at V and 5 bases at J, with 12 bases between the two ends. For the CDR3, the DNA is TGTGCCAGCAGCTTACGCCCCGGTGGGACCGGGGAGCTGTTTTTT. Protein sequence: CASSLRPGGTGELFF.

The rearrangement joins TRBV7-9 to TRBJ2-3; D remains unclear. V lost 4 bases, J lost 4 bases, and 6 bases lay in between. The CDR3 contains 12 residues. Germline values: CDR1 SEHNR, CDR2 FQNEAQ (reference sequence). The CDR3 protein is CASSSISDTQYF. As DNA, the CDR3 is TGTGCCAGCAGCTCGATCTCAGATACGCAGTATTTT.

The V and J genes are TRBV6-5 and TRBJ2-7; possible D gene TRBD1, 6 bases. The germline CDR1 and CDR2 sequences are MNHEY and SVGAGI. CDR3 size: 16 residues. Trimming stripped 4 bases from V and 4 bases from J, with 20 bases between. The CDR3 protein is CASSSYPGTRSYEQYF. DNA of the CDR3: TGTGCCAGCAGTTCCTATCCCGGGACAAGGTCTTACGAGCAGTACTTC.

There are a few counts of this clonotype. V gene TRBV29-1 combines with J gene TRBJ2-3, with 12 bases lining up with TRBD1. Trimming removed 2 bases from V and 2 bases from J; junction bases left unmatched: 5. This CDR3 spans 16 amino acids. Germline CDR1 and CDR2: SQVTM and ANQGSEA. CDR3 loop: CSVERGTGGFTDTQYF. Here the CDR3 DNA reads TGCAGCGTTGAAAGGGGGACAGGGGGCTTCACAGATACGCAGTATTTT.

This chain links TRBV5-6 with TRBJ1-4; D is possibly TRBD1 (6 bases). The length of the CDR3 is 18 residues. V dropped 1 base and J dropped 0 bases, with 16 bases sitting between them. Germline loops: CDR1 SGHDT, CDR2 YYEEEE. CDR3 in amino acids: CASSLRRTALATNEKLFF. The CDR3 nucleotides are TGTGCCAGCAGCTTGCGTCGGACAGCGCTTGCAACTAATGAAAAACTGTTTTTT.

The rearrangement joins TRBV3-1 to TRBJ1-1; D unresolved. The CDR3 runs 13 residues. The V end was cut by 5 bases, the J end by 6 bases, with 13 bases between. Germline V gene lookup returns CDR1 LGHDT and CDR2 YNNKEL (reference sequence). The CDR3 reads CASSKHGRPEAFF. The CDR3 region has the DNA TGTGCCAGCAGCAAACACGGGAGACCTGAAGCTTTCTTT.

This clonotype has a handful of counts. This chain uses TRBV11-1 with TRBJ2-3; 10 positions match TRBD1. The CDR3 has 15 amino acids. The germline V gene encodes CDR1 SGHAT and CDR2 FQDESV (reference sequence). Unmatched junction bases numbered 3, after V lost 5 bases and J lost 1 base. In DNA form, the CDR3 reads TGTGCCAGCAGCATCGGACAGGGGGGCACAGATACGCAGTATTTT. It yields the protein CASSIGQGGTDTQYF.

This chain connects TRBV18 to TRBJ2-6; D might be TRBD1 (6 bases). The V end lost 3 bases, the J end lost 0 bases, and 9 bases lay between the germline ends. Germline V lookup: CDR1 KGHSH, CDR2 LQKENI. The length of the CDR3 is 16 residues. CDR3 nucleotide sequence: TGTGCCAGCTCACCGGACAGACTCTCTGGGGCCAACGTCCTGACTTTC. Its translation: CASSPDRLSGANVLTF.

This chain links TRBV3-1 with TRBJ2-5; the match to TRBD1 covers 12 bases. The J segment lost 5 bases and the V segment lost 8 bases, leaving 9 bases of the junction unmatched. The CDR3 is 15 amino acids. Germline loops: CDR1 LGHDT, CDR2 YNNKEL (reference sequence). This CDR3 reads CASERDRGLVETQYF. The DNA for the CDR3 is TGTGCCAGCGAAAGGGACAGGGGGCTTGTTGAGACCCAGTACTTC.

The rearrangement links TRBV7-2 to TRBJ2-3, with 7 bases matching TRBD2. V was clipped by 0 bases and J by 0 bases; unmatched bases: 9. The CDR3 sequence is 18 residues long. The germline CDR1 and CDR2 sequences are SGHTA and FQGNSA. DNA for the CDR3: TGTGCCAGCAGCTTAGCACTAGTGGGAGGGACTAGCACAGATACGCAGTATTTT. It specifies CASSLALVGGTSTDTQYF. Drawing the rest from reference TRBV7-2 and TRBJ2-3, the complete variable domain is GAGVSQSPSNKVTEKGKDVELRCDPISGHTALYWYRQSLGQGLEFLIYFQGNSAPDKSGLPSDRFSAERTGGSVSTLTIQRTQQEDSAVYLCASSLALVGGTSTDTQYFGPGTRLTVL.

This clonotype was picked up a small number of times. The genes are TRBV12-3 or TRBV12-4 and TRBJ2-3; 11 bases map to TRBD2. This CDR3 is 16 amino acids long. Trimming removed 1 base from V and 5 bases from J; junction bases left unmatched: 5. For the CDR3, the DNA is TGTGCCAGCAGTTTAGAGCTAGCGGGGGGAGTAGATACGCAGTATTTT. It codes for CASSLELAGGVDTQYF.

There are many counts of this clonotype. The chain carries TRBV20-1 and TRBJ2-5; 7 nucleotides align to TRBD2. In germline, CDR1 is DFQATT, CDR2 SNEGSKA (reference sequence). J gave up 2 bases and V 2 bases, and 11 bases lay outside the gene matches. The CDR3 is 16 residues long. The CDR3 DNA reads TGCAGTGCTAGATTTGGTTCGTCAGCGGGACAAGAGACCCAGTACTTC. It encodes CSARFGSSAGQETQYF.

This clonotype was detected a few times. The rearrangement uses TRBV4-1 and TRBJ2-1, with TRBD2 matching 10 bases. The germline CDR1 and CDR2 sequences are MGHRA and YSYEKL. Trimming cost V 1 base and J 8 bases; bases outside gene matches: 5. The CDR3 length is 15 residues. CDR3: CASSQAGLASYEQFF. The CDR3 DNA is TGCGCCAGCAGCCAAGCGGGACTAGCGTCCTATGAGCAGTTCTTC.

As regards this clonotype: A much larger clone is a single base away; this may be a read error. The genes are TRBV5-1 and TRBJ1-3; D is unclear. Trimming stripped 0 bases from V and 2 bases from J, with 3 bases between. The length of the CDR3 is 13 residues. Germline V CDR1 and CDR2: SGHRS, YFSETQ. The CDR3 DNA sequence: TGCGCCAGCAGCTTGGGGACTGGAAACACCATATATTTT. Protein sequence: CASSLGTGNTIYF.

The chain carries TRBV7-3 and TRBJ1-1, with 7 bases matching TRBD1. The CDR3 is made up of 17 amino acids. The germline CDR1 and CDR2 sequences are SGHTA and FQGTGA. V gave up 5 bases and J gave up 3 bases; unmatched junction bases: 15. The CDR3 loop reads CASSPTGDGFADTEAFF. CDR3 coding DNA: TGTGCCAGCAGCCCTACAGGGGACGGGTTCGCGGACACTGAAGCTTTCTTT.

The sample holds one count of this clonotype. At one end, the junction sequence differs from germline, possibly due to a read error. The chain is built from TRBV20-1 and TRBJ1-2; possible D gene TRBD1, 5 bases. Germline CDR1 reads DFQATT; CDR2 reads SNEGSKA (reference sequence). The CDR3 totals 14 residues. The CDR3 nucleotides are TGCAGTGCTGGAGATCCAGGGTCTACCTATGGCTACACCTTC. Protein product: CSAGDPGSTYGYTF.

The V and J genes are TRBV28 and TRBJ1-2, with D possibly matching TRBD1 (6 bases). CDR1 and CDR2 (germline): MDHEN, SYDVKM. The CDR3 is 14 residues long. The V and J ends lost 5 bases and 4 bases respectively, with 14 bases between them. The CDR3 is CASSRGGSGYGYTF. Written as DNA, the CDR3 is TGTGCCAGCAGTAGGGGGGGTTCGGGCTATGGCTACACCTTC.

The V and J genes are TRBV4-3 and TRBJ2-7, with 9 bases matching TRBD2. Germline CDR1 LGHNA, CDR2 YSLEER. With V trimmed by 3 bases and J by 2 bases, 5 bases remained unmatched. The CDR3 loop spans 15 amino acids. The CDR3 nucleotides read TGCGCCAGCAGCCAGGATAGCGGGAGTCCCTACGAGCAGTACTTC. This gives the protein CASSQDSGSPYEQYF.